This TCR gamma chain appears in the sequencing data of a study of Vδ1+ human thymocytes. Whole-study results and caveats: TRD repertoires were essentially private, unlike widely shared TRG clonotypes. Despite high sort purity, 20% to 25% of thymic T cell receptor delta sequences were Vdelta2. In the thymus, TRG and TRD repertoires looked highly polyclonal with Gaussian CDR3 lengths. Bulk data may be misread because of unexpected Vdelta2 sequences.

The CDR3 is 12 amino acids. J was trimmed by 7 bases and V by 4 bases; bases with no gene match: 7. The germline gives CDR1 VINAFY, CDR2 YDVSNSKD. This clone has only a few counts. The antigen is undetermined. The template was reverse-transcribed extracted RNA. The CDR3 regions were amplified by multiplex PCR from V-gene primers to a constant-region primer. TCRdb applied CATT to the multiplex PCR reads for clone calling. The sample includes 25,000 to 30,000 gamma-chain clones, around 18% of them seen just once. The chain recombines TRGV5 with TRGJ1 or TRGJ2. The specimen was Vdelta1+ gamma-delta thymocytes from the thymus. Subset described: FACS-sorted CD3+ TCRalphabeta- TCRVdelta1+ TCRVdelta2- thymocytes. This TCR was sampled from a boy in the first two years of life who had congenital heart surgery. CDR3 DNA sequence: TGTGCCACCTGGGATCCTCCCTATAAGAAACTCTTT. Translated, it gives CATWDPPYKKLF.